The 21 T cell receptor beta chains presented below share a single source sample, sequenced in a study of T cells after yellow fever vaccination. TCRdb re-called the 5' RACE reads through MiXCR, storing one row per CDR3 protein. Counted here are over 250,000 distinct CDR3 sequences, roughly 4.8% occurring once; the ten biggest clones make up roughly 3.3%. The sample was CD4+ T cells sorted from PBMCs, taken on the day of the yellow fever booster vaccination. These receptors all stem from a man aged 18 to 35 who received the YFV17D yellow fever vaccine.

Many counts were recorded for this clonotype. The genes are TRBV7-2 and TRBJ2-2; TRBD1 is a possible D gene (6 bases). In germline, CDR1 is SGHTA, CDR2 FQGNSA. The CDR3 covers 15 residues. V lost 10 bases to trimming and J lost 2 bases, with 17 bases between them. The CDR3 protein is CATKLQGPNTGELFF. CDR3 nucleotide sequence: TGTGCCACCAAACTCCAGGGGCCCAACACCGGGGAGCTGTTTTTT. The full variable domain, rest sourced from reference TRBV7-2 and TRBJ2-2, is GAGVSQSPSNKVTEKGKDVELRCDPISGHTALYWYRQSLGQGLEFLIYFQGNSAPDKSGLPSDRFSAERTGGSVSTLTIQRTQQEDSAVYLCATKLQGPNTGELFFGEGSRLTVL.

This clonotype occurred many times. The chain joins TRBV7-2 to TRBJ2-1; 7 nucleotides line up with TRBD2. Germline CDR1 SGHTA, CDR2 FQGNSA. The CDR3 runs 15 residues. J was trimmed by 7 bases and V by 5 bases; bases with no gene match: 11. The CDR3, as DNA: TGTGCCAGCAGCCTCAAAGCGGGGCAAGCGAATGAGCAGTTCTTC. Its protein product is CASSLKAGQANEQFF.

The J gene is TRBJ1-1, the V gene TRBV18, with D maybe TRBD1 (6 bases). V was shortened by 2 bases and J by 1 base, with 11 bases between the two germline ends. This CDR3 has 15 amino acids. Germline V lookup: CDR1 KGHSH, CDR2 LQKENI. The CDR3 nucleotides are TGTGCCAGCTCACCATCTGCCAGGGGGAACACTGAAGCTTTCTTT. It is translated as CASSPSARGNTEAFF. Full variable domain (outside the CDR3, taken from reference TRBV18 and TRBJ1-1): NAGVMQNPRHLVRRRGQEARLRCSPMKGHSHVYWYRQLPEEGLKFMVYLQKENIIDESGMPKERFSAEFPKEGPSILRIQQVVRGDSAAYFCASSPSARGNTEAFFGQGTRLTVV.

Only one count was recorded for this clonotype. The junction differs from germline at one of its ends, possibly a read error. The chain recombines TRBV7-6 with TRBJ2-5; D could derive from TRBD1 or TRBD2 (5 bases each). This CDR3 region has 12 residues. Germline CDR1 SGHVS, CDR2 FNYEAQ. The CDR3 nucleotides are TGTGCCAGCGGGCCGGTGGGGGAGAACCAGTACTTC. Protein sequence: CASGPVGENQYF. Drawing the rest from reference TRBV7-6 and TRBJ2-5, the complete variable domain is GAGVSQSPRYKVTKRGQDVALRCDPISGHVSLYWYRQALGQGPEFLTYFNYEAQQDKSGLPNDRFSAERPEGSISTLTIQRTEQRDSAMYRCASGPVGENQYFGPGTRLLVL.

The table lists this clonotype with a few counts. This chain uses TRBV28 with TRBJ2-3; tentatively, D is TRBD2 (7 bases). The V end lost 11 bases, the J end lost 3 bases, and 15 bases lay between the germline ends. CDR1 is MDHEN, CDR2 SYDVKM, per germline. This CDR3 spans 13 amino acids. The CDR3 nucleotides read TGTGCCGGACAGCGGGGCGGGACAGATACGCAGTATTTT. Translating gives CAGQRGGTDTQYF.

The chain combines TRBV7-9 with TRBJ1-5; 9 bases map to TRBD1. This CDR3 has 15 amino acids. Looked up from germline, CDR1 is SEHNR and CDR2 is FQNEAQ (reference sequence). The V and J ends lost 3 bases and 5 bases, in that order; junction bases with no gene match: 5. In nucleotides, the CDR3 is TGTGCCAGCAGCTTTGGGACAGGGATTTATCAGCCCCAGCATTTT. It codes for CASSFGTGIYQPQHF. Combining the CDR3 with reference TRBV7-9 and TRBJ1-5 gives the whole variable domain DTGVSQNPRHKITKRGQNVTFRCDPISEHNRLYWYRQTLGQGPEFLTYFQNEAQLEKSRLLSDRFSAERPKGSFSTLEIQRTEQGDSAMYLCASSFGTGIYQPQHFGDGTRLSIL.

The chain combines TRBV20-1 with TRBJ1-2; D is ambiguous. The CDR3 spans 8 residues. The V gene's germline CDR1 is DFQATT and CDR2 SNEGSKA (reference sequence). This CDR3 is CRPYGYTF. The CDR3 nucleotides read TGCAGGCCCTATGGCTACACCTTC.

The table lists this clonotype with many counts. The rearrangement links TRBV20-1 to TRBJ1-1; D is unclear. The CDR3 contains 14 residues. Germline CDR1 DFQATT, CDR2 SNEGSKA (reference sequence). Trimming stripped 6 bases from V and 0 bases from J, with 14 bases between. The CDR3 bases are TGCAGTGCCGCGGCCGGGAACTTGAACACTGAAGCTTTCTTT. Translated, it gives CSAAAGNLNTEAFF.

This clonotype was seen a handful of times. The chain has TRBV20-1 and TRBJ2-3; TRBD2 matches at 9 bases. Germline-derived CDR1 and CDR2 are DFQATT and SNEGSKA (reference sequence). This CDR3 comprises 14 residues. V lost 3 bases and J lost 5; bases outside the gene matches: 6. The CDR3 reads CSARLAGIQDTQYF. In DNA form, the CDR3 reads TGCAGTGCTAGGCTAGCGGGGATTCAAGATACGCAGTATTTT.

This clonotype has a handful of counts. The rearrangement links TRBV5-1 to TRBJ2-5, with 8 bases lining up with TRBD2. Germline V gives CDR1 SGHRS, CDR2 YFSETQ. The CDR3 consists of 18 residues. Trimming took 0 bases from V and 4 from J; bases not matched to a gene: 14. The CDR3 DNA reads as TGCGCCAGCAGCTTGGAACGGGGGGTAGCGGGGCCCCGAGAGACCCAGTACTTC. Translation gives CASSLERGVAGPRETQYF.

The chain links TRBV7-6 to TRBJ2-5; no definite D call. The CDR3 is made up of 13 amino acids. V was cut by 2 bases and J by 3 bases, with 7 bases left in between. Germline-derived CDR1 and CDR2 are SGHVS and FNYEAQ. The CDR3 is CASSLHGEETQYF. CDR3 bases: TGTGCCAGCAGCTTACACGGTGAAGAGACCCAGTACTTC.

In this sample, this clonotype turned up many times. The chain uses TRBV5-1 and TRBJ2-7; the match to TRBD1 covers 8 bases. The junction had 6 bases not matched to a gene; V was cut back by 4 bases and J by 6 bases. The CDR3 contains 13 residues. The germline V gene encodes CDR1 SGHRS and CDR2 YFSETQ. The CDR3 region is CASSNTGGGEQYV. CDR3 nucleotide sequence: TGCGCCAGCAGCAACACAGGGGGAGGCGAGCAGTACGTC.

This clonotype was seen more than once but under ten times. The chain recombines TRBV9 with TRBJ2-6; D is perhaps TRBD2 (5 bases). Looked up from germline, CDR1 is SGDLS and CDR2 is YYNGEE. Trimming shortened V by 0 bases and J by 0 bases, and 7 bases separated the two germline ends. This CDR3 region has 16 residues. As DNA, the CDR3 is TGTGCCAGCAGCGTAGGTCGGGGCTCTGGGGCCAACGTCCTGACTTTC. It translates to CASSVGRGSGANVLTF.

The CDR3 DNA reads as TGTGCCAGCAGCCCCGGCTCTCCGGGTTCACCCCTCCACTTT. Translating it yields CASSPGSPGSPLHF. V usage is TRBV5-4 and J usage is TRBJ1-6; the D is unclear. This CDR3 has 14 residues. Germline V gene sequence: CDR1 SGHNT, CDR2 YYREEE (reference sequence). Trimming stripped 4 bases from V and 9 bases from J, with 14 bases between.

The chain recombines TRBV11-3 with TRBJ2-1, with a weak D call TRBD1 (6 bases). Per the germline V gene, CDR1 is SGHNT and CDR2 is YENEEA. The CDR3 length is 18 residues. Trimming removed 1 base from V and 6 bases from J, with 22 bases in between. The CDR3 nucleotides read TGTGCCAGCAGCTTAGGGAACAGGGATGATCCACACGGCAATGAGCAGTTCTTC. Amino acid sequence: CASSLGNRDDPHGNEQFF.

This clonotype was seen a few times. The V gene is TRBV24-1, the J gene TRBJ2-1; D call uncertain. V shed 5 bases and J shed 1 base, with 14 bases lying between them. Germline V gives CDR1 KGHDR, CDR2 SFDVKD. There are 16 residues in the CDR3. CDR3 DNA sequence: TGTGCCACCAGTGCAACACCGGGCGGTTCCTACAATGAGCAGTTCTTC. Translated: CATSATPGGSYNEQFF.

This clonotype was observed at least ten times. The chain joins TRBV6-5 to TRBJ2-3, with D tentatively TRBD2 (5 bases). V lost 4 bases and J 7 bases, leaving 6 bases between the germline ends. CDR1 MNHEY and CDR2 SVGAGI come from the germline V gene. The CDR3 spans 11 residues. The CDR3 spells CASSSGNTQYF. The CDR3 DNA follows: TGTGCCAGCAGTTCCGGGAATACGCAGTATTTT.

The sample holds many counts of this clonotype. The chain links TRBV5-1 to TRBJ2-2, with TRBD2 matching over 8 bases. Germline V CDR1 and CDR2: SGHRS, YFSETQ. This CDR3 contains 15 residues. Germline trimming cut 4 bases from V and 1 base from J; bases unmatched to any gene: 3. The CDR3 reads CASSRSGVNTGELFF. DNA of the CDR3: TGCGCCAGCAGCCGTAGCGGGGTGAACACCGGGGAGCTGTTTTTT.

The chain is built from TRBV19 and TRBJ1-4, with 7 bases lining up with TRBD1. This CDR3 contains 15 residues. CDR1 and CDR2 from the germline V gene are LNHDA and SQIVND (reference sequence). The V segment lost 6 bases and the J segment 3 bases; nucleotides outside the gene matches: 7. CDR3 sequence: CASSNRQGANEKLFF. For the CDR3, the DNA is TGTGCCAGTAGCAACCGACAGGGTGCTAATGAAAAACTGTTTTTT. Supplemented by reference TRBV19 and TRBJ1-4, the full variable domain reads DGGITQSPKYLFRKEGQNVTLSCEQNLNHDAMYWYRQDPGQGLRLIYYSQIVNDFQKGDIAEGYSVSREKKESFPLTVTSAQKNPTAFYLCASSNRQGANEKLFFGSGTQLSVL.

This clonotype turned up a few times. This chain uses TRBV9 with TRBJ1-3, with D perhaps TRBD1 (6 bases). This CDR3 is 17 amino acids long. Germline CDR1 SGDLS, CDR2 YYNGEE. With 1 base removed from V and 0 bases from J, the gap between germline ends came to 14 bases. This chain's CDR3 is CASSVSTGPSSGNTIYF. The CDR3 region has the DNA TGTGCCAGCAGCGTAAGTACAGGGCCGAGCTCTGGAAACACCATATATTTT.

This clonotype was seen more than once but under ten times. The chain uses TRBV10-3 and TRBJ2-3, with D unclear. The V gene lost 6 bases and the J gene lost 5 bases, with 18 bases spanning the gap. In germline, CDR1 is ENHRY, CDR2 SYGVKD. The length of the CDR3 is 15 residues. This chain's CDR3 is CAIRALLRDVDTQYF. The CDR3 nucleotides read TGTGCCATCAGGGCCCTTTTAAGGGATGTAGATACGCAGTATTTT.